Sequencing of this TCR beta chain was carried out in a study of cytomegalovirus exposure and HLA in healthy donors. Points from the study as a whole: Cytomegalovirus association was listed for approximately 160 TCR beta chains.

Details on this clone: Its target is unknown.

Vbeta (60) and Jbeta (13) primers were used in the PCR. Method: immunoSEQ multiplex PCR; TCRdb's copy keeps in-frame clones and lacks some. Altogether over 95,000 clones are present, roughly 72% being singletons, with the ten largest covering 4% to 5%. The CDR3 is 14 residues long. Germline V lookup: CDR1 GTSNPN, CDR2 SVGIG (reference sequence). V lost 1 base, J lost 1 base, and 10 bases lay in between. The J gene is TRBJ1-1, the V gene TRBV30; TRBD1 might be the D (5 bases). Sequenced material: PBMCs. The receptor's source is a woman aged 40 to 55 in good health and CMV-seropositive. As DNA, the CDR3 is TGTGCCTGGAGTGGTGGACACTGGAACACTGAAGCTTTCTTT. Translating gives CAWSGGHWNTEAFF.